Listed below are T cell receptor beta chains from one sample, sequenced in a study of OX40 agonist ivuxolimab in advanced cancers. Assay used: immunoSEQ multiplex PCR; TCRdb lists only in-frame clones, some missing. The top ten hold under 30% of the sample, which has about 51,000 clones, around 84% seen once. This specimen was CD4+ or CD8+ T cells sorted from blood, taken in a trial of the OX40 agonist ivuxolimab. The source of these receptors is an adult with an advanced solid tumor such as melanoma, head and neck, liver or kidney cancer. CDR3s include the opening cysteine and the closing phenylalanine or tryptophan. A D gene is named only where the DNA matches it firmly. Clone size is given for some rows only: seen once, a few or many times, or a class if the clone is expanded.

>TRBJ2-5|TRBV5-4|.|TRBD2
CASSLAGWETQYF
TGTGCCAGCAGCCTAGCGGGTTGGGAGACCCAGTACTTC
>TRBJ2-7|TRBV6-5|few|TRBD2
CASSRTSGSSYEQYF
TGTGCCAGCAGTCGGACTAGCGGGAGCTCCTACGAGCAGTACTTC
>TRBJ2-7|TRBV9|.|.
CASSVGATPGSYEQYF
TGTGCCAGCAGCGTCGGGGCTACTCCCGGCTCCTACGAGCAGTACTTC
>TRBJ2-7|TRBV11-2|.|.
CASSFGQRYEQYF
TGTGCCAGCAGCTTTGGACAGCGCTACGAGCAGTACTTC
>TRBJ2-6|TRBV29-1|.|TRBD2
CSVEVKRGPLRGANVLTF
TGCAGCGTTGAAGTAAAGCGGGGGCCCCTGAGGGGGGCCAACGTCCTGACTTTC
>TRBJ2-7|TRBV7-8|.|TRBD2
CASSLAGGAGTYEQYF
TGTGCCAGCAGCTTAGCGGGGGGAGCGGGAACCTACGAGCAGTACTTC
>TRBJ2-7|TRBV11-2|.|.
CASSPTGTAGEQYF
TGTGCCAGCAGCCCGACCGGGACCGCTGGGGAGCAGTACTTC
>TRBJ2-7|TRBV28|.|.
CASSRDGSYEQYF
TGTGCCAGCAGCAGGGACGGATCCTACGAGCAGTACTTC
>TRBJ2-1|TRBV2|.|TRBD1
CASRETGTGINNEQFF
TGTGCCAGCAGAGAGACCGGGACAGGGATCAACAATGAGCAGTTCTTC
>TRBJ2-5|TRBV5-8|.|TRBD1
CASSLAGTGVRETQYF
TGTGCCAGCAGCTTGGCAGGGACAGGGGTGCGAGAGACCCAGTACTTC
>TRBJ1-1|TRBV30|.|.
CAWSLGFTEAFF
TGTGCCTGGAGTTTGGGGTTCACTGAAGCTTTCTTT
>TRBJ2-7|TRBV6-1|.|.
CASSEYYEQYF
TGTGCCAGCAGTGAATACTACGAGCAGTACTTC
>TRBJ1-1|TRBV2|.|TRBD1
CASSPPGQGVNEAFF
TGTGCCAGCAGCCCCCCTGGACAGGGCGTGAACGAAGCTTTCTTT
>TRBJ2-7|TRBV5-6|.|TRBD2
CASSLAAGAHEQYF
TGTGCCAGCAGCTTGGCAGCGGGGGCCCACGAGCAGTACTTC
>TRBJ2-5|TRBV5-1|.|TRBD2
CASSSGLAGILQETQYF
TGCGCCAGCAGCTCCGGACTAGCGGGCATCCTACAAGAGACCCAGTACTTC
>TRBJ2-3|TRBV30|once|TRBD2
CAWRHGLASTDTQYF
TGTGCCTGGAGACACGGACTAGCGAGCACAGATACGCAGTATTTT
>TRBJ1-1|TRBV5-5|once|.
CASSMGLAEAFF
TGTGCCAGCAGCATGGGGCTTGCTGAAGCTTTCTTT
>TRBJ2-7|TRBV19|.|.
CASSIAPRRAGPYEQYF
TGTGCCAGTAGTATAGCCCCCAGGCGAGCGGGTCCCTACGAGCAGTACTTC
>TRBJ1-1|TRBV30|few|.
CAWYGNTEAFF
TGTGCCTGGTATGGGAACACTGAAGCTTTCTTT
>TRBJ2-7|TRBV28|.|.
CASSHRDTSYEQYF
TGTGCCAGCAGCCATCGTGACACCTCCTACGAGCAGTACTTC
>TRBJ1-3|TRBV10-3|.|TRBD1
CAISGTGDLGNTIYF
TGTGCCATCAGTGGGACAGGGGATTTAGGAAACACCATATATTTT
>TRBJ2-6|TRBV7-9|.|.
CASSLAGSAGANVLTF
TGTGCCAGCAGCTTAGCCGGTTCGGCTGGGGCCAACGTCCTGACTTTC
>TRBJ1-5|TRBV11-1|.|.
CASSPTRVGDMNQPQHF
TGTGCCAGCAGCCCAACCCGGGTGGGAGATATGAATCAGCCCCAGCATTTT
>TRBJ2-1|TRBV9|.|TRBD2
CASSGSGLASNEQFF
TGTGCCAGCAGCGGATCGGGACTAGCATCCAATGAGCAGTTCTTC
>TRBJ1-5|TRBV27|.|.
CATRTGVGNQPQHF
TGTGCCACCCGTACTGGGGTAGGCAATCAGCCCCAGCATTTT
>TRBJ2-3|TRBV7-3|.|TRBD2
CASSLTSGEADTQYF
TGTGCCAGCAGCCTTACTAGCGGGGAGGCAGATACGCAGTATTTT
>TRBJ2-7|TRBV13|many|TRBD2
CASSLSSDGGGPLVEQYF
TGTGCCAGCAGCTTAAGCTCCGATGGCGGGGGGCCCCTTGTCGAGCAGTACTTC
>TRBJ2-1|TRBV29-1|.|.
CSVEPGSSYNEQFF
TGCAGCGTTGAACCCGGGAGCTCCTACAATGAGCAGTTCTTC
>TRBJ2-7|TRBV28|few|TRBD2
CASSLFSSGRREQYF
TGTGCCAGCAGTTTGTTCTCTAGCGGGAGGAGGGAGCAGTACTTC
>TRBJ2-5|TRBV27|.|TRBD2
CASSPLAGVRQETQYF
TGTGCCAGCAGTCCCCTAGCGGGAGTGAGGCAAGAGACCCAGTACTTC
>TRBJ1-5|TRBV5-4|once|.
CASSENSNQPQHF
TGTGCCAGCAGCGAGAATAGCAATCAGCCCCAGCATTTT
>TRBJ2-5|TRBV30|.|.
CAWSVKVRQSGETQYF
TGTGCCTGGAGTGTAAAAGTTAGACAGTCAGGGGAGACCCAGTACTTC
>TRBJ1-6|TRBV5-1|.|.
CASSLGAVTSYNSPLHF
TGCGCCAGCAGCTTGGGAGCCGTAACCTCCTATAATTCACCCCTCCACTTT
>TRBJ1-1|TRBV5-1|.|TRBD1
CASSLKTGANTEAFF
TGCGCCAGCAGCTTGAAGACAGGGGCGAACACTGAAGCTTTCTTT
>TRBJ2-3|TRBV9|.|TRBD2
CASSALAGGPADTQYF
TGTGCCAGCAGCGCGTTAGCGGGAGGGCCGGCAGATACGCAGTATTTT
>TRBJ1-1|TRBV5-6|.|.
CASSPLQNTEAFF
TGTGCCAGCAGCCCACTCCAGAACACTGAAGCTTTCTTT
>TRBJ1-5|TRBV28|.|.
CASTVRGFREYSNQPQHF
TGTGCCAGCACTGTACGAGGGTTCAGGGAGTATAGCAATCAGCCCCAGCATTTT
>TRBJ2-7|TRBV6-5|.|.
CASRGEGVEQYF
TGTGCCAGCAGGGGGGAAGGGGTCGAGCAGTACTTC
>TRBJ2-7|TRBV27|.|.
CASSLSNSYEQYF
TGTGCCAGCAGTTTATCTAACAGCTACGAGCAGTACTTC
>TRBJ2-1|TRBV11-3|once|.
CASSPWGGNRDEQFF
TGTGCCAGCAGCCCGTGGGGGGGCAATCGCGATGAGCAGTTCTTC
>TRBJ2-7|TRBV27|.|TRBD1
CASSLGQYYEQYF
TGTGCCAGCAGTTTGGGACAGTACTACGAGCAGTACTTC
>TRBJ2-3|TRBV4-2|.|TRBD2
CASSQESGGTDTQYF
TGTGCCAGCAGCCAAGAAAGCGGGGGCACAGATACGCAGTATTTT
>TRBJ2-2|TRBV13|.|TRBD2
CASSSLAGDESGELFF
TGTGCCAGCAGCTCTTTAGCGGGAGACGAATCCGGGGAGCTGTTTTTT
>TRBJ2-3|TRBV7-3|.|TRBD2
CASSSGLGADTQYF
TGTGCCAGCAGCTCCGGACTAGGTGCAGATACGCAGTATTTT
>TRBJ1-1|TRBV27|.|.
CASSLLARNTEAFF
TGTGCCAGCAGTTTATTGGCTAGGAACACTGAAGCTTTCTTT
>TRBJ2-7|TRBV7-8|many|.
CASSLAPGHLYEQYF
TGTGCCAGCAGCTTGGCCCCGGGACACCTTTACGAGCAGTACTTC
>TRBJ1-1|TRBV14|.|.
CASSLSPGTEAFF
TGTGCCAGCAGCCTGAGTCCGGGCACTGAAGCTTTCTTT